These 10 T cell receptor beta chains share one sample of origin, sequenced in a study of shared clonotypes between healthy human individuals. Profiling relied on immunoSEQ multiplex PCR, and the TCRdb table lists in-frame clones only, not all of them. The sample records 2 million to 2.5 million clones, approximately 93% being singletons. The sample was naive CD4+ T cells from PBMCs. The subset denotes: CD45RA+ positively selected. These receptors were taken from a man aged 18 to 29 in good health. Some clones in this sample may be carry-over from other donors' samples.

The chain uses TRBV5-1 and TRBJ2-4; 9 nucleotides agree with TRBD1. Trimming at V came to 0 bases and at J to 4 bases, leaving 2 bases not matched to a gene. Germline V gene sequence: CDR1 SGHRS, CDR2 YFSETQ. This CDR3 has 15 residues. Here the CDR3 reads CASSLGGTGKNIQYF. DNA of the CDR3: TGCGCCAGCAGCTTGGGAGGGACAGGGAAAAACATTCAGTACTTC.

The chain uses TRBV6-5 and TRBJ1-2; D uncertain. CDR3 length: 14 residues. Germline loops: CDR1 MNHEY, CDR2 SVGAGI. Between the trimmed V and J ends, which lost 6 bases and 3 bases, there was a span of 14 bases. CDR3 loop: CASSANDRYYGYTF. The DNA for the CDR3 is TGTGCCAGCAGCGCAAATGACCGGTACTATGGCTACACCTTC.

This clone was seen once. CDR3 nucleotides: TGTGCCAGCAGTTTGGTGGGAAAGGGAAATGAGCAGTTCTTC. Amino acid sequence: CASSLVGKGNEQFF. The chain combines TRBV28 with TRBJ2-1; no firm D call. The CDR3 extends over 14 amino acids. V was trimmed by 3 bases and J by 7 bases, leaving 13 bases between them. Germline lookup yields CDR1 MDHEN and CDR2 SYDVKM. Complete variable domain (other parts from reference TRBV28 and TRBJ2-1): DVKVTQSSRYLVKRTGEKVFLECVQDMDHENMFWYRQDPGLGLRLIYFSYDVKMKEKGDIPEGYSVSREKKERFSLILESASTNQTSMYLCASSLVGKGNEQFFGPGTRLTVL.

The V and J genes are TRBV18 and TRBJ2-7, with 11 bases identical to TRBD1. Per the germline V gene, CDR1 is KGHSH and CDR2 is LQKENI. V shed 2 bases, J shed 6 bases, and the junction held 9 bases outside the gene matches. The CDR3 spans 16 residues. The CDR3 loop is CASSPFAGTGGREQYF. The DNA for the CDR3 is TGTGCCAGCTCACCATTCGCCGGGACAGGGGGGCGCGAGCAGTACTTC.

This chain's CDR3 is CASSLGSISHNEQFF. The CDR3 DNA sequence: TGTGCCAGCAGTTTAGGTAGCATATCGCACAATGAGCAGTTCTTC. This chain links TRBV28 with TRBJ2-1; D remains ambiguous. Per the germline V gene, CDR1 is MDHEN and CDR2 is SYDVKM. The V end was cut by 2 bases, the J end by 5 bases, with 13 bases between. CDR3 length: 15 amino acids.

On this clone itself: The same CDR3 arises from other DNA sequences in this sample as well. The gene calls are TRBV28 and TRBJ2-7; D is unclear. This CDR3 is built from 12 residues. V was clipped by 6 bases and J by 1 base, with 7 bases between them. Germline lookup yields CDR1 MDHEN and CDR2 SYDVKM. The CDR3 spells CASSPRSYEQYF. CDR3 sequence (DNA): TGTGCCAGCAGCCCCAGGTCCTACGAGCAGTACTTC. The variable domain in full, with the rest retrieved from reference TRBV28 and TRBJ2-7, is DVKVTQSSRYLVKRTGEKVFLECVQDMDHENMFWYRQDPGLGLRLIYFSYDVKMKEKGDIPEGYSVSREKKERFSLILESASTNQTSMYLCASSPRSYEQYFGPGTRLTVT.

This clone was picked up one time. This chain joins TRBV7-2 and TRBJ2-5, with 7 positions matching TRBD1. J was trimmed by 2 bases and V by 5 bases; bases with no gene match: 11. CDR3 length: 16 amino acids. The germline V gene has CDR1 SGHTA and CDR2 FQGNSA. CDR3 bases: TGTGCCAGCAGCCGGGGAAGGGGGCCAGGACAAGAGACCCAGTACTTC. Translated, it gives CASSRGRGPGQETQYF.

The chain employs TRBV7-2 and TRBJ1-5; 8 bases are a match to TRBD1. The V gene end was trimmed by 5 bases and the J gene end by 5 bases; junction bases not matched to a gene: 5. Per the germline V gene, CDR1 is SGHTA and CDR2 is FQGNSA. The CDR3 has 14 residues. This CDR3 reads CASSDRGGDQPQHF. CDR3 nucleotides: TGTGCCAGCAGCGACAGGGGTGGTGATCAGCCCCAGCATTTT.

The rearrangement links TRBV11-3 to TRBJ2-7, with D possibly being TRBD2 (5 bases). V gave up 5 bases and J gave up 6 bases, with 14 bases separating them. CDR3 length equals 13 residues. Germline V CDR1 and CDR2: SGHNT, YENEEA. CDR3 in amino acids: CASSAGDYVEQYF. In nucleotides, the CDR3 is TGTGCCAGCAGCGCCGGGGATTATGTCGAGCAGTACTTC.

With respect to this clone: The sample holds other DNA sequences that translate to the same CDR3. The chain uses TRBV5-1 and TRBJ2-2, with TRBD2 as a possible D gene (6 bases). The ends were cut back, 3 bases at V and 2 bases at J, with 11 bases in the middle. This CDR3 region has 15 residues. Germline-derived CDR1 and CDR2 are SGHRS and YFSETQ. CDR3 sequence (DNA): TGCGCCAGCAGCTCCGGGACTCCTAACACCGGGGAGCTGTTTTTT. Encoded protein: CASSSGTPNTGELFF.